This T cell receptor beta chain was captured in a study of cytomegalovirus exposure and HLA in healthy donors listed by TCRdb under 2017. Study-wide context: An earlier analysis of a few hundred of the donors reported around 280 Gb of sequence data and roughly 120 million unique TCR beta sequences obtained from approximately 180 million T cells. Besides the first cohort of about 730 subjects, a separate validation cohort made up of 120 different subjects was used. Rather than drawing on any new phenotypic data, the later analysis identified candidate immune exposures from TCR beta sequences and the way those sequences occurred across donors. Donor age, sex, ethnicity and CMV serostatus were compiled together with the repertoire data. Four or five DR-DQ haplotypes were handled as single units for association and clustering because linkage in the cohort was strong. Of the approximately 400 genotyped donors, approximately 80% were placed in the genetic ancestry cluster associated with self-reported Caucasian donors. Genome-wide SNP genotypes for about three fifths of the 666 donors were used in a later genetic analysis, which treated that subset as a discovery cohort. All discovery cohort repertoires had been generated using a single sequencing platform. The study aimed to test whether cataloging public T cell receptors could reveal signatures of past pathogen exposure. A later analysis re-examined previously published TCR beta repertoires from over 500 donors and added high-resolution HLA genotyping to investigate patterns of TCR occurrence. The number of typed donors differed by locus: about 620-640 for A, B, C, DRB1 and DQB1; some 500 for DQA1; around 580 for DPA1; and around 470 for DPB1. Among some 400 genotyped donors of the cohort, an average of roughly 230,000 unique TCR beta nucleotide sequences was sequenced per donor, of which about 20% were non-productive. HLA typing included class I and class II loci at four-digit resolution. An earlier analysis of nearly 600 of the donors applied high-throughput TCR beta sequencing to assess whether each TCR beta V gene segment acted as functional or pseudogenic. Roughly 290 gigabases of sequencing data and roughly 81 million unique TCR sequences made up an early release that covered nearly 650 HLA-typed donors. To predict cytomegalovirus infection status, the study brought together high-throughput TCR immunosequencing, statistical association of individual TCRs with disease status, and machine learning. The study profiled the T cell repertoires of approximately 700 subjects by immunosequencing and related them to cytomegalovirus serostatus.

Broader findings and caveats from the paper: According to a later analysis, TCR association rates differed among HLA loci, with DRB1 alleles showing the most associated TCRs and HLA-C alleles showing the fewest. Broadly in line with IMGT annotations, most TCR beta V segments showed up in productive rearrangements about 87% or about 30% of the time in an earlier analysis of approximately 640 of the donors. In a later analysis, 15,000 to 20,000 TCR beta sequences were associated with specific HLA alleles at a false discovery rate of 0.05. Compared with equally common non-associated chains, HLA-associated TCR beta chains in a later analysis were more clonally expanded and had lower generation probabilities. Linkage disequilibrium might explain the correlated functional status among segregating V segments, but an unknown experimental factor could not be ruled out. Immune exposure information for the cohort was limited to CMV serostatus. The study gave a list of 150 to 200 TCR beta chains associated with cytomegalovirus. A few of the identified cytomegalovirus-associated TCR beta chains were confirmed in vitro to be specific for cytomegalovirus antigens. Sequencing depth was assumed to be roughly uniform across donors in the presence/absence analyses, though that assumption may not hold. A group of highly shared sequence variants was considered likely to be a technical artifact of the sequencing pipeline. A further reported finding was that TCR beta sequences accurately predicted the HLA-A and HLA-B alleles for most subjects in the first cohort. In both the original and validation cohorts, the classifier was reported to diagnose cytomegalovirus status with high specificity and sensitivity. The authors suggested that the approach could potentially be generalized to other disease states and immunological phenotypes. A later genetic analysis reported fewer N-insertions in productive TCRs among donors in an Asian-associated ancestry cluster than the approximately 700-donor mean. When HLA alleles, especially DR and DQ, strongly co-occurred, TCR associations were difficult to assign to individual alleles. V-gene and J-gene trimming of TCR beta chains was associated with a missense DCLRE1C variant in a later genetic analysis, and the association was replicated in an independent cohort. The cohort was sequenced for TCR beta chains only, and without alpha or paired-chain data the features that could be detected were limited. Because HLA typing was unavailable for some donors at each locus, only the typed subset was used in association tests. Approximately 16 rarely observed V segments, including chromosome 9 orphons, were excluded from the earlier analysis of about 610 of the donors because counts were too low. Most TCR sequences were observed very rarely across donors, whereas some public TCRs were present in many individuals. A later analysis found that most CMV-associated TCR beta chains appeared HLA-restricted, with HLA associations seemingly driven largely by CMV exposure. Some IMGT-functional V segments, including TRBV6-2 and TRBV6-3, could not be told apart with the 87-base-pair reads, so those segments were excluded. Several of the top co-occurrence clusters appeared to be linked to parvovirus B19, influenza, CMV and Epstein-Barr virus, according to a later analysis.

A remark on this clone: Its antigen target is currently unknown. No base quality information exists; no much larger clone differs at one position.

The cohort consisted of approximately 690 healthy bone marrow donors. Cohort members were all nominally healthy when sampled, although unrecorded immune exposures were likely present. The donor was CMV seronegative and belonged to the group of 352 seronegative cohort members. A peripheral blood sample was collected from each donor, and TCR beta sequencing was performed on peripheral blood mononuclear cells. Genomic DNA was extracted from the blood cell samples with the Qiagen DNeasy Blood Extraction Kit. The library was produced with the immunoSEQ multiplex PCR assay. For the multiplex PCR, a mixture combining 60 forward primers for TCR Vbeta segments and 13 reverse primers for TCR Jbeta segments was used. Amplification of the CDR3 region of rearranged TCR beta genes was performed with a multiplex PCR assay on genomic DNA. On the Illumina HiSeq System, the amplified TCR beta libraries were sequenced as 87-base-pair reads. In the authors' own workflow: Across the 670 or so repertoires, a later analysis counted tens of millions of unique TCR beta chains, some 11 million of which were shared by at least two donors. Raw reads were error-corrected and collapsed into unique sequences with a nearest-neighbor algorithm that merged closely related sequences to remove PCR and sequencing errors. CDR3 sequences were aligned to IMGT reference sequences to assign V, D and J gene segments. For a sequence to be retained, a match of at least six nucleotides to both a V gene segment and a J gene segment was required. A rearrangement counted as productive if the CDR3 had no stop codons and remained in frame with V and J, and every other rearrangement counted as non-productive. Following IMGT convention, CDR3 was defined as the stretch from the second conserved V-encoded cysteine to the conserved J-encoded phenylalanine. The earlier analysis of 550 to 650 of the donors excluded any sequence lacking an unambiguous match to a single V gene segment. In an earlier analysis of several hundred of the donors, V segments were called functional above 56.7% productive rearrangements and were called segregating when the between-donor standard deviation exceeded 5%. A statistical classification framework was developed to diagnose cytomegalovirus status using the catalog of TCR beta chain sequences. In a later analysis, V and J genes were assigned by comparing TCR nucleotide sequences against IMGT/GENE-DB human TR gene sequences. The TCRdist pipeline was used in a later analysis to assign CDR3 sequences and most-parsimonious VDJ recombination scenarios. In a later analysis, each TCR beta chain was defined by its CDR3 amino acid sequence together with its V-gene family, and reads without a unique V-gene family were excluded. A later analysis removed 500 to 600 highly shared, low-generation-probability nucleotide sequences to deal with suspected cross-contamination and a sequencing artifact. In a later analysis, a clonal expansion index was calculated for each public chain from normalized within-repertoire ranks of inferred template counts. A later analysis computed generation probabilities with a VDJ recombination model fitted to out-of-frame rearrangements, and checked the results against IGoR. In a later analysis, TCR-TCR, TCR-HLA and TCR-CMV co-occurrence was scored with hypergeometric tests, and a repertoire-size bias correction was applied to TCR pairs. False discovery rates were estimated in a later analysis by permuting HLA or CMV assignments 20 times. In a later analysis, co-occurring TCRs were grouped using DBSCAN, with TCRdist sequence similarity added in when clustering inside HLA-allele-positive subsets. Co-occurrence clustering excluded repertoires with fewer than 30,000 or more than 120,000 public chains, plus five with anomalous nucleotide sharing. TCRdb stores this immuneACCESS table with in-frame sequences only. Part of the clones is absent; in the studies checked, under half of the shortfall reflects unresolved V genes, and no reason is known for the rest. That table is the source of V, J and clone size, and D and trimming were worked out from the DNA. The sample table records about 180,000 clones; just under 80% of these occur just once. The ten largest make up 1.3% of the sample.

Taken from the germline V gene, the CDR1 and CDR2 loops are MGHDK and SYGVNS. The CDR3 has 15 amino acids, counting the end cysteine and phenylalanine. The DNA shown is the 45-base CDR3, in frame from base 1. V drops 0 bases and J drops 7 bases, leaving 13 bases in between. The TCR was taken from a man under 40 in good health and CMV-seronegative. The chain employs TRBV25-1 and TRBJ2-1; the D segment could be TRBD2, given 7 matching bases. Sequencing was carried out using PBMCs. In nucleotide form, the sequence is TGTGCCAGCAGTGAATACGGGGGGCGTCGGAATGAGCAGTTCTTC. This translates into CASSEYGGRRNEQFF.